The present entry profiles one T cell receptor beta chain with its context. Its antigen is not identified. This entry belongs to a study of shared clonotypes between healthy human individuals. General observations from the study: Sampling involved blood alone; tissue repertoires likely differ.

Only CD45RO-negative cells positively selected for CCR7 counted as naive CD8 cells, so terminally differentiated effector memory CD45RA+ cells were excluded. Sequencing used immunoSEQ multiplex PCR; TCRdb keeps in-frame clones, though not all of them. In the table there are over 2,000,000 clones, 93% of which are singletons. Germline V gives CDR1 SGDLS, CDR2 YYNGEE. With V trimmed by 4 bases and J by 5 bases, 5 bases remained unmatched. The CDR3 loop spans 14 amino acids. V is TRBV9 and J is TRBJ2-3; 9 nucleotides match TRBD2. The sequenced sample consisted of naive CD8+ T cells from PBMCs. The receptor comes from a man aged 18 to 35 in good health. Some clones in this sample may be carry-over from other donors' samples. The DNA of the CDR3 is TGTGCCAGCAGCTCAGGACTAGCGCAAGATACGCAGTATTTT. Translating gives CASSSGLAQDTQYF.